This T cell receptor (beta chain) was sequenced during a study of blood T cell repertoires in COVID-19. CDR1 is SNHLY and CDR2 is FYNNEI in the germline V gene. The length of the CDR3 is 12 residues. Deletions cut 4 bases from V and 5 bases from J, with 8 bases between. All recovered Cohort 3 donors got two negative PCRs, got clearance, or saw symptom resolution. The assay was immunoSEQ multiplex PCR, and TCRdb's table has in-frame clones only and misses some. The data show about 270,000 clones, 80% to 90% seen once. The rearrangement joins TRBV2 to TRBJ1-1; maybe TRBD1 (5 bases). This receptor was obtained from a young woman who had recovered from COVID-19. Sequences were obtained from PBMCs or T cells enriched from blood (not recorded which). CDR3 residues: CASSVEGTEAFF. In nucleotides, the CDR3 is TGTGCCAGCAGTGTGGAGGGGACTGAAGCTTTCTTT.